The 20 T cell receptor beta chains in this list originate from one sample, sequenced in a study of shared clonotypes between healthy human individuals (dated by TCRdb to 2020 to 2021). Library construction relied on the immunoSEQ multiplex PCR assay. TCRdb re-hosts the immuneACCESS table, in-frame sequences only. Its copies lack some clones; in the studies checked, an unresolved V gene accounts for under half of them, and the cause for the rest is not known. Present in this sample are about 2,500,000 clones, approximately 92% of which were seen just once. Over 0.12% of the sample is in the top ten clones. The specimen sequenced was naive CD4+ T cells sorted from blood. Sample cell subset or site, as interpreted from the label and publication: CD45RA+ positively selected. The receptors were gathered from a man between 18 and 35 years old in good health.

The chain joins TRBV6-1 to TRBJ2-5, with 7 bases matching TRBD1. Germline assignment: CDR1 MNHNS and CDR2 SASEGT. Trimming cost V 1 base and J 5 bases; bases outside gene matches: 4. This CDR3 region has 14 residues. Here the CDR3 reads CASSEGWGQETQYF. The DNA for the CDR3 is TGTGCCAGCAGTGAAGGTTGGGGACAGGAGACCCAGTACTTC.

The rearrangement joins TRBV5-4 to TRBJ1-6; 8 bases are shared with TRBD1. Germline assignment: CDR1 SGHNT and CDR2 YYREEE (reference sequence). The CDR3 length is 17 residues. J lost 0 bases, V lost 3 bases, and 5 bases had no gene match. The DNA for the CDR3 is TGTGCCAGCAGCTCGGACAGGGTTAGCTCCTATAATTCACCCCTCCACTTT. It yields the protein CASSSDRVSSYNSPLHF.

Only one count was recorded for this clone. This chain joins TRBV18 and TRBJ1-2; D is possibly TRBD1 (5 bases). Deletions cut 3 bases from V and 3 bases from J, with 14 bases between. Germline CDR1 reads KGHSH; CDR2 reads LQKENI. The length of the CDR3 is 15 residues. This CDR3 reads CASSPSGASDYGYTF. The DNA for the CDR3 is TGTGCCAGCTCACCTAGTGGGGCATCAGACTATGGCTACACCTTC.

Concerning this clone: This CDR3 is also generated by other DNA sequences in the sample. The gene calls are TRBV19 and TRBJ1-5; D not certain. The CDR3 sequence is 15 residues long. Trimming shortened V by 7 bases and J by 1 base, and 14 bases separated the two germline ends. Germline CDR1 reads LNHDA; CDR2 reads SQIVND (reference sequence). DNA of the CDR3: TGTGCCAGTACACGGGGAGGGCAAAGCAATCAGCCCCAGCATTTT. It encodes CASTRGGQSNQPQHF.

This chain connects TRBV2 to TRBJ2-7; D might be TRBD2 (5 bases). Trimming took 8 bases from V and 5 from J, leaving 13 bases between them. This CDR3 is 12 amino acids long. From germline, CDR1 is SNHLY and CDR2 FYNNEI. CDR3 nucleotide sequence: TGTGCCAGCTTCGAGGGTGCCCACGAGCAGTACTTC. Its protein product is CASFEGAHEQYF.

The chain combines TRBV2 with TRBJ2-5, with TRBD1 identical over 9 bases. V was clipped by 6 bases and J by 5 bases; unmatched bases: 10. This CDR3 has 15 amino acids. Germline CDR1 and CDR2: SNHLY and FYNNEI. The CDR3, as DNA: TGTGCCAGCAGGTCCCGGACAGGGGCCATCGAGACCCAGTACTTC. Its translation: CASRSRTGAIETQYF. The whole variable domain, remainder taken from reference TRBV2 and TRBJ2-5, is EPEVTQTPSHQVTQMGQEVILRCVPISNHLYFYWYRQILGQKVEFLVSFYNNEISEKSEIFDDQFSVERPDGSNFTLKIRSTKLEDSAMYFCASRSRTGAIETQYFGPGTRLLVL.

J is TRBJ2-1 and V is TRBV18; 7 positions agree with TRBD1. The CDR3 totals 16 residues. V dropped 3 bases and J dropped 0; count of bases not matched to a gene: 5. The V gene's germline CDR1 is KGHSH and CDR2 LQKENI. The CDR3 reads CASSPISGGSYNEQFF. In DNA form, the CDR3 reads TGTGCCAGCTCACCTATTTCAGGGGGCTCCTACAATGAGCAGTTCTTC.

The gene calls are TRBV5-4 and TRBJ1-2; D is perhaps TRBD1 (5 bases). Germline loops: CDR1 SGHNT, CDR2 YYREEE (reference sequence). The CDR3 is 14 amino acids. The V and J ends lost 0 bases and 5 bases respectively, with 11 bases between them. The CDR3, as DNA: TGTGCCAGCAGCTTGGAGGGACTCCAATATGGCTACACCTTC. It yields the protein CASSLEGLQYGYTF.

V is TRBV23-1 and J is TRBJ1-2, with D possibly matching TRBD1 (6 bases). TRBV23-1 is reported as an ORF; its role is uncertain. CDR3 length: 17 amino acids. Trimming left V 0 bases short and J 0 bases short, with 14 bases between. CDR3 amino acids: CASSQSKRAGANYGYTF. The CDR3 coding sequence is TGCGCCAGCAGTCAATCGAAGAGGGCAGGGGCTAACTATGGCTACACCTTC.

The rearrangement uses TRBV28 and TRBJ1-1, with D possibly TRBD1 on 6 matching bases. This CDR3 spans 14 amino acids. V dropped 6 bases and J dropped 1 base, with 12 bases sitting between them. Germline CDR1 is MDHEN and CDR2 is SYDVKM. The CDR3 is CASRSGTTNTEAFF. For the CDR3, the DNA is TGTGCCAGCAGATCCGGGACAACGAACACTGAAGCTTTCTTT.

The gene calls are TRBV6-5 and TRBJ2-7, with D perhaps TRBD1 (6 bases). The CDR3 extends over 15 amino acids. V dropped 0 bases and J dropped 6 bases, with 15 bases sitting between them. In germline, CDR1 is MNHEY, CDR2 SVGAGI. The CDR3 DNA follows: TGTGCCAGCAGTTACTCGAGGCAGGGGAAGGGCGAGCAGTACTTC. This gives the protein CASSYSRQGKGEQYF.

CDR3 protein: CASSLNGGGIDTQYF. In nucleotides, the CDR3 is TGCGCCAGCAGCTTGAATGGCGGGGGAATAGATACGCAGTATTTT. The chain is built from TRBV5-1 and TRBJ2-3, with TRBD2 matching 7 bases. CDR3 size: 15 residues. The germline CDR1 and CDR2 sequences are SGHRS and YFSETQ. Trimming took 1 base from V and 5 from J; bases not matched to a gene: 7.

This clone was seen only once. The chain couples TRBV30 to TRBJ1-2; D gene unclear. The CDR3 runs to 11 residues. Germline CDR1 GTSNPN, CDR2 SVGIG (reference sequence). V gave up 8 bases and J gave up 5 bases, with 12 bases separating them. CDR3 amino acids: CAGWTEYGYTF. The CDR3 DNA sequence: TGTGCCGGTTGGACGGAGTATGGCTACACCTTC.

This clone was seen a few times. The chain employs TRBV19 and TRBJ2-7; D tentatively fits TRBD1 or TRBD2 (6 bases each). V lost 4 bases, J lost 2 bases, and 15 bases lay in between. This CDR3 comprises 15 residues. The V gene's germline CDR1 is LNHDA and CDR2 SQIVND (reference sequence). CDR3 DNA: TGTGCCAGTAGTACCCATGCAGGGGAGGCCTACGAGCAGTACTTC. This codes for CASSTHAGEAYEQYF.

The chain combines TRBV10-1 with TRBJ2-2; D may be TRBD2 (6 bases). The CDR3 extends over 17 amino acids. V dropped 8 bases and J dropped 0 bases, with 19 bases sitting between them. The germline gives CDR1 WNHNN, CDR2 SYGVQD (reference sequence). In DNA, the CDR3 is TGCGCCAGCGGGGACGGGGGATCCTCCCCGAACACCGGGGAGCTGTTTTTT. Encoded protein: CASGDGGSSPNTGELFF.

The V call is TRBV7-2, the J call TRBJ2-3; D is perhaps TRBD2 (6 bases). This CDR3 comprises 16 residues. Germline V gene data show CDR1 as SGHTA and CDR2 as FQGNSA. V lost 4 bases to trimming and J lost 2 bases, with 16 bases between them. CDR3 nucleotides: TGTGCCAGCAGCTCACTTCCGGGACTGCTCACAGATACGCAGTATTTT. This sequence encodes CASSSLPGLLTDTQYF.

The chain recombines TRBV28 with TRBJ2-4; D is possibly TRBD2 (5 bases). This CDR3 contains 16 residues. Trimming pared 6 bases from V and 1 base from J, leaving 16 bases between. In germline, CDR1 is MDHEN, CDR2 SYDVKM. The DNA for the CDR3 is TGTGCCAGCAGCTCCCGGGGTCCCGGGGCCAAAAACATTCAGTACTTC. Its translation is CASSSRGPGAKNIQYF.

This rearrangement joins TRBV10-3 to TRBJ2-7; 8 bases fit TRBD2. Germline assignment: CDR1 ENHRY and CDR2 SYGVKD. Losses at the gene ends were 3 bases for V and 6 bases for J; bases not matched to a gene: 10. This CDR3 comprises 15 residues. The CDR3 sequence: CAISDTSGYWGEQYF. Here the CDR3 DNA reads TGTGCCATCAGTGATACTAGCGGTTACTGGGGCGAGCAGTACTTC.

CDR3 nucleotides: TGCAGCGTTGAGTTGGCAGGAGGGGAGACCCAGTACTTC. Translation: CSVELAGGETQYF. V usage is TRBV29-1 and J usage is TRBJ2-5, with a weak D call TRBD2 (6 bases). Trimming took 3 bases from V and 5 from J, leaving 13 bases between them. CDR3 length equals 13 residues. CDR1 SQVTM and CDR2 ANQGSEA come from the germline V gene. Filled out from reference TRBV29-1 and TRBJ2-5, the complete variable domain reads SAVISQKPSRDICQRGTSLTIQCQVDSQVTMMFWYRQQPGQSLTLIATANQGSEATYESGFVIDKFPISRPNLTFSTLTVSNMSPEDSSIYLCSVELAGGETQYFGPGTRLLVL.

This chain links TRBV11-2 with TRBJ2-7, with TRBD1 identical over 7 bases. The CDR3 is made up of 13 amino acids. Per the germline V gene, CDR1 is SGHAT and CDR2 is FQNNGV. Losses at the gene ends were 6 bases for V and 6 bases for J; bases not matched to a gene: 8. The CDR3 is CASSQVRGREQYF. DNA of the CDR3: TGTGCCAGCAGTCAAGTAAGGGGGCGCGAGCAGTACTTC. Full variable domain (missing parts from reference TRBV11-2 and TRBJ2-7): EAGVAQSPRYKIIEKRQSVAFWCNPISGHATLYWYQQILGQGPKLLIQFQNNGVVDDSQLPKDRFSAERLKGVDSTLKIQPAKLEDSAVYLCASSQVRGREQYFGPGTRLTVT.